What follows describes a single TCR beta chain. These data are taken from a study of blood T cell repertoires in COVID-19. In the original analysis: Researchers report that nucleated cell counts were estimated from reference gene primer amplification. Only in-frame clones appear in the TCRdb table, and some are missing; sequencing was by immunoSEQ multiplex PCR. Clone size and the V and J calls come from that table; the DNA yielded D and trimming. The sample shows fewer than 130,000 clones, 88% of them seen only once. Trimming at V came to 3 bases and at J to 5 bases, leaving 7 bases not matched to a gene. Per germline, CDR1 LGHDT and CDR2 YNNKEL (reference sequence). The CDR3 is 14 amino acids.

This chain joins TRBV3-1 (or the pseudogene TRBV3-2) and TRBJ2-7, with 7 bases identical to TRBD1. The receptor's source is a woman in her forties or fifties with acute or convalescent COVID-19. The sample was peripheral blood. The CDR3 protein is CASSHGRGYHEQYF. The CDR3 coding sequence is TGTGCCAGCAGCCATGGCAGGGGGTACCACGAGCAGTACTTC.